One and the same sample provided the 25 T cell receptor beta chains below, sequenced in a study of OX40 agonist ivuxolimab in advanced cancers. Sequencing used immunoSEQ multiplex PCR; TCRdb keeps in-frame clones, though not all of them. This table has 74,000 or so clones, around 93% appearing once. Sequenced here: CD4+ or CD8+ T cells sorted from blood, sampled in a trial of the OX40 agonist ivuxolimab. Receptors originate from an adult with an advanced solid tumor such as melanoma, head and neck, liver or kidney cancer.

The chain uses TRBV6-6 and TRBJ2-7, with D unclear. Trimming took 2 bases from V and 5 from J, leaving 10 bases between them. Germline assignment: CDR1 MNHNY and CDR2 SVGAGI (reference sequence). There are 13 residues in the CDR3. CDR3 region: CASSYQGWDEQYF. The CDR3 DNA is TGTGCCAGCAGTTACCAAGGGTGGGACGAGCAGTACTTC.

The chain combines TRBV5-6 with TRBJ1-1; D is undetermined. Germline V lookup: CDR1 SGHDT, CDR2 YYEEEE. The CDR3 runs 13 residues. V was shortened by 2 bases and J by 2 bases, with 7 bases between the two germline ends. Written as DNA, the CDR3 is TGTGCCAGCAGCTTCGGCAGCAACACTGAAGCTTTCTTT. Translating it yields CASSFGSNTEAFF.

For this clone: This same CDR3 is encoded by further DNA sequences in the sample. V and J are TRBV19 and TRBJ2-7; D gene unclear. The CDR3 sequence is 14 residues long. Looked up from germline, CDR1 is LNHDA and CDR2 is SQIVND (reference sequence). V lost 1 base and J lost 2, with 9 bases in between. CDR3 protein: CASSIGLGTYEQYF. Here the CDR3 DNA reads TGTGCCAGTAGTATAGGACTGGGGACCTACGAGCAGTACTTC.

The chain joins TRBV5-1 to TRBJ1-4, with 8 bases identical to TRBD1. The CDR3 is 16 amino acids. V lost 3 bases, J lost 7 bases, and 11 bases stayed unmatched. Germline CDR1 SGHRS, CDR2 YFSETQ. CDR3 sequence (DNA): TGCGCCAGCAGCTGGTCCACAGGGGGGATGGGTGAAAAACTGTTTTTT. It encodes CASSWSTGGMGEKLFF.

CDR3 residues: CASSQDLDRGYAQPQHF. CDR3 DNA sequence: TGCGCCAGCAGCCAAGATCTCGACAGGGGTTATGCTCAGCCCCAGCATTTT. J is TRBJ1-5 and V is TRBV4-3, with TRBD1 matching over 8 bases. The V gene's germline CDR1 is LGHNA and CDR2 YSLEER. V gave up 0 bases and J gave up 6 bases; unmatched junction bases: 10. This CDR3 spans 17 amino acids.

With respect to this clone: At the DNA level, this CDR3 is encoded by other sequences in the same sample as well. The CDR3 sequence: CASSPGQGSEAFF. The CDR3 nucleotides are TGTGCCAGCAGCCCCGGACAGGGATCTGAAGCTTTCTTT. The chain has TRBV27 and TRBJ1-1, with 8 bases matching TRBD1. Germline V gene sequence: CDR1 MNHEY, CDR2 SMNVEV (reference sequence). The CDR3 covers 13 residues. J gave up 6 bases and V 6 bases, and 6 bases lay outside the gene matches.

This chain connects TRBV6-5 to TRBJ1-4; D possibly corresponds to TRBD1 (5 bases). The CDR3 is 14 amino acids. V lost 2 bases to trimming and J lost 6 bases, with 10 bases between them. The V gene's germline CDR1 is MNHEY and CDR2 SVGAGI. This chain's CDR3 is CASSYRDGDEKLFF. Written as DNA, the CDR3 is TGTGCCAGCAGTTACCGGGACGGAGATGAAAAACTGTTTTTT.

The sample holds one count of this clone. The chain has TRBV7-6 and TRBJ1-2; D may be TRBD1 (6 bases). The CDR3 runs to 21 residues. The V gene lost 4 bases and the J gene lost 3 bases, with 33 bases spanning the gap. Germline CDR1 and CDR2: SGHVS and FNYEAQ. CDR3 sequence: CASSSDGGGRTAHREYYGYTF. The CDR3 nucleotides read TGTGCCAGCAGCTCTGATGGGGGGGGGCGAACCGCCCATCGGGAATACTATGGCTACACCTTC.

The V call is TRBV5-1, the J call TRBJ1-2, with D uncertain. In germline, CDR1 is SGHRS, CDR2 YFSETQ. V lost 2 bases to trimming and J lost 3 bases, with 8 bases between them. The CDR3 consists of 13 residues. This CDR3 reads CASSLSDYYGYTF. The DNA of the CDR3 is TGCGCCAGCAGCTTATCAGACTACTATGGCTACACCTTC.

The chain links TRBV6-5 to TRBJ1-1; 8 bases map to TRBD1. Germline V CDR1 and CDR2: MNHEY, SVGAGI. CDR3 length: 16 amino acids. Germline trimming cut 0 bases from V and 6 bases from J; bases unmatched to any gene: 9. This chain's CDR3 is CASSYSDRGLGAEAFF. The CDR3 DNA reads as TGTGCCAGCAGTTACTCTGACAGGGGCCTAGGCGCTGAAGCTTTCTTT.

The chain recombines TRBV29-1 with TRBJ2-7; D is perhaps TRBD1 (5 bases). CDR1 is SQVTM, CDR2 ANQGSEA, per germline. V was clipped by 3 bases and J by 2 bases, with 8 bases between them. The CDR3 length is 12 residues. The CDR3 DNA reads as TGCAGCGTTGAGGGCAGGGCCTACGAGCAGTACTTC. Encoded protein: CSVEGRAYEQYF.

V usage is TRBV4-2 and J usage is TRBJ2-7, with D perhaps TRBD1 (5 bases). Germline V gene data show CDR1 as LGHNA and CDR2 as YNFKEQ. This CDR3 is built from 15 residues. V was pared by 0 bases and J by 3 bases, with 12 bases between. CDR3 amino acids: CASSQDLGQHYEQYF. The DNA for the CDR3 is TGTGCCAGCAGCCAAGATTTGGGGCAGCACTACGAGCAGTACTTC.

The chain employs TRBV27 and TRBJ2-7; D is unclear. The CDR3 has 14 residues. The germline CDR1 and CDR2 sequences are MNHEY and SMNVEV (reference sequence). The ends were cut back, 2 bases at V and 5 bases at J, with 13 bases in the middle. The CDR3 loop reads CASSLTSNLHEQYF. The CDR3 coding sequence is TGTGCCAGCAGTTTAACCTCGAACCTCCACGAGCAGTACTTC.

This clone is a singleton in its sample. The chain joins TRBV28 to TRBJ1-2, with 9 bases lining up with TRBD1. Germline V gene lookup returns CDR1 MDHEN and CDR2 SYDVKM. The junction had 5 bases not matched to a gene; V was cut back by 6 bases and J by 6 bases. This CDR3 is 13 amino acids long. CDR3 sequence: CASRYRDRDGYTF. DNA of the CDR3: TGTGCCAGCAGATACCGGGACAGGGATGGCTACACCTTC.

The chain is built from TRBV27 and TRBJ2-1; D tentatively reads TRBD1 or TRBD2 (6 bases each). The CDR3 length is 15 residues. CDR1 and CDR2 (germline): MNHEY, SMNVEV (reference sequence). Trimming removed 5 bases at V and 1 base at J, with 12 bases between. The CDR3 spells CASSARGGSYNEQFF. CDR3 DNA: TGTGCCAGCAGTGCGCGAGGGGGGTCCTACAATGAGCAGTTCTTC.

The rearrangement joins TRBV6-1 to TRBJ2-7, with 7 nucleotides matching TRBD2. Germline lookup yields CDR1 MNHNS and CDR2 SASEGT. The CDR3 runs 14 residues. The ends lost 6 bases at V and 0 bases at J; junction bases unmatched: 5. As DNA, the CDR3 is TGTGCCAGCAGCGTCCGGGACTACTCCTACGAGCAGTACTTC. Protein sequence: CASSVRDYSYEQYF.

V gene TRBV5-6 combines with J gene TRBJ1-1; no clear D gene. The CDR3 loop spans 13 amino acids. The V and J ends lost 7 bases and 1 base respectively, with 11 bases between them. Germline-derived CDR1 and CDR2 are SGHDT and YYEEEE. Here the CDR3 reads CASGPSQNTEAFF. The CDR3 region has the DNA TGTGCCAGCGGACCTTCACAGAACACTGAAGCTTTCTTT. Together with reference TRBV5-6 and TRBJ1-1, the CDR3 gives the full variable domain: DAGVTQSPTHLIKTRGQQVTLRCSPKSGHDTVSWYQQALGQGPQFIFQYYEEEERQRGNFPDRFSGHQFPNYSSELNVNALLLGDSALYLCASGPSQNTEAFFGQGTRLTVV.

This chain links TRBV27 with TRBJ2-7; TRBD2 matches at 8 bases. Germline V gene data show CDR1 as MNHEY and CDR2 as SMNVEV (reference sequence). This CDR3 is 14 amino acids long. V lost 7 bases, J lost 3 bases, and 8 bases stayed unmatched. The CDR3 region is CASTPGGGNYEQYF. Written as DNA, the CDR3 is TGTGCCAGCACCCCCGGGGGGGGGAACTACGAGCAGTACTTC.

The genes are TRBV7-2 and TRBJ2-1; no definite D call. This CDR3 is 15 amino acids long. Germline V gene lookup returns CDR1 SGHTA and CDR2 FQGNSA. The germline V and J ends were trimmed by 5 bases and 3 bases, with 14 bases remaining between them. CDR3 nucleotide sequence: TGTGCCAGCAGCCTCGGGTTATTCGACTACAATGAGCAGTTCTTC. This translates into CASSLGLFDYNEQFF.

The V call is TRBV12-5, the J call TRBJ2-3, with D possibly matching TRBD1 (5 bases). This CDR3 contains 15 residues. CDR1 is LGHNT and CDR2 is FRNRAP in the germline V gene. The V end lost 2 bases, the J end lost 1 base, and 10 bases lay between the germline ends. The CDR3 coding sequence is TGTGCTAGTGGTTTGCCAGGGTTGGGCACAGATACGCAGTATTTT. This translates into CASGLPGLGTDTQYF.

V gene TRBV25-1 combines with J gene TRBJ2-5, with D possibly matching TRBD1 (7 bases). Per the germline V gene, CDR1 is MGHDK and CDR2 is SYGVNS. The CDR3 spans 15 residues. V dropped 1 base and J dropped 5 bases, with 14 bases sitting between them. The CDR3 spells CASSECRGVTETQYF. The CDR3 DNA reads as TGTGCCAGCAGTGAATGCAGGGGGGTGACGGAGACCCAGTACTTC. The complete variable domain, with remaining parts taken from reference TRBV25-1 and TRBJ2-5, reads EADIYQTPRYLVIGTGKKITLECSQTMGHDKMYWYQQDPGMELHLIHYSYGVNSTEKGDLSSESTVSRIRTEHFPLTLESARPSHTSQYLCASSECRGVTETQYFGPGTRLLVL.

The rearrangement joins TRBV6-6 to TRBJ1-1; D gene uncertain. Looked up from germline, CDR1 is MNHNY and CDR2 is SVGAGI (reference sequence). This CDR3 region has 11 residues. V lost 4 bases, J lost 1 base, and 1 base lay in between. The CDR3 protein is CASSWNTEAFF. The CDR3 DNA reads TGTGCCAGCAGTTGGAACACTGAAGCTTTCTTT.

This clone was counted once. The genes are TRBV6-6 and TRBJ1-5; TRBD1 is a possible D gene (6 bases). The CDR3 has 15 residues. Per the germline V gene, CDR1 is MNHNY and CDR2 is SVGAGI (reference sequence). V was cut by 6 bases and J by 4 bases, with 16 bases left in between. The CDR3 nucleotides are TGTGCCAGCAGCGGACTGGACAGCGGAAATCAGCCCCAGCATTTT. This sequence encodes CASSGLDSGNQPQHF.

The rearrangement uses TRBV27 and TRBJ1-5; the D gene is possibly TRBD1 (5 bases). The CDR3 is 16 amino acids. From germline, CDR1 is MNHEY and CDR2 SMNVEV (reference sequence). The V and J ends lost 5 bases and 0 bases respectively, with 14 bases between them. CDR3 nucleotides: TGTGCCAGCAGTCCGCGTGGGGGTCCTAGCAATCAGCCCCAGCATTTT. Protein: CASSPRGGPSNQPQHF.

This chain uses TRBV4-1 with TRBJ2-2; D gene uncertain. CDR3 length: 14 amino acids. Trimming removed 4 bases from V and 6 bases from J, with 12 bases in between. Germline assignment: CDR1 MGHRA and CDR2 YSYEKL. CDR3 sequence reads: CASSLLRVPGELFF. Written as DNA, the CDR3 is TGCGCCAGCAGCCTCCTCCGGGTGCCCGGGGAGCTGTTTTTT.